The clone carrying this TCR beta chain was recorded at least ten times. Its antigen is unknown. The data stem from a study of identical twins. TCRdb analysed the 5' RACE reads with MiXCR anew, one entry per CDR3 protein. The sample includes hundreds of thousands of distinct CDR3 sequences, about 12% seen only once; the top ten take about 7%. Study conclusions and caveats: The more abundant beta clonotypes in cord blood had fewer insertions, and memory repertoires did not show this.

These sequences were also reported in another study, on yellow fever vaccine responses in identical twins.

The sample was CD8+ T cells sorted from blood. This receptor was taken from a woman aged 18-30 years in good health.

The CDR3, as DNA: TGCGCCAGCAGCCAAGCTCCGGGGAATGAGCAGTTCTTC. Amino acids: CASSQAPGNEQFF. This rearrangement joins TRBV4-1 to TRBJ2-1; perhaps TRBD2 as D (5 bases). CDR3 length: 13 residues. Germline V gene sequence: CDR1 MGHRA, CDR2 YSYEKL. V dropped 1 base and J dropped 7 bases, with 8 bases sitting between them.